The 11 T cell receptor beta chains presented below share a single source sample, sequenced in a study of blood T cell repertoires in COVID-19. The data were produced by immunoSEQ multiplex PCR, yet TCRdb's version contains in-frame clones alone and is incomplete. The sample carries under 350,000 clones, around 85% recorded once. Sequenced material: peripheral blood. These receptors originate from a human donor in a cohort sampled during active COVID-19.

The chain combines TRBV2 with TRBJ1-1; weak D call: TRBD1 (6 bases). The germline gives CDR1 SNHLY, CDR2 FYNNEI. V was trimmed by 6 bases and J by 4 bases, leaving 18 bases between them. The CDR3 covers 15 residues. CDR3: CASRTEQGSFTEAFF. The CDR3 bases are TGTGCCAGCAGGACCGAACAGGGTTCTTTCACTGAAGCTTTCTTT. The full variable domain, in which reference TRBV2 and TRBJ1-1 provide the parts outside the CDR3, is EPEVTQTPSHQVTQMGQEVILRCVPISNHLYFYWYRQILGQKVEFLVSFYNNEISEKSEIFDDQFSVERPDGSNFTLKIRSTKLEDSAMYFCASRTEQGSFTEAFFGQGTRLTVV.

This sequence joins TRBV6-5 and TRBJ2-2, with D possibly TRBD1 on 6 matching bases. The CDR3 consists of 14 residues. CDR1 is MNHEY, CDR2 SVGAGI, per germline. V lost 4 bases and J lost 4, with 10 bases in between. The CDR3 reads CASSSRGSTGELFF. The CDR3 DNA reads TGTGCCAGCAGTTCCAGGGGATCCACCGGGGAGCTGTTTTTT.

As regards this clone: A junction end diverges from the germline sequence, so it may reflect a read error. The gene calls are TRBV5-1 and TRBJ1-2; the D gene is possibly TRBD1 (5 bases). Germline values: CDR1 SGHRS, CDR2 YFSETQ. This CDR3 is built from 14 residues. The CDR3 protein is CARSLGAGGTGYTF. The CDR3 coding sequence is TGCGCCCGCAGCTTGGGCGCGGGGGGGACTGGCTACACCTTC.

This rearrangement joins TRBV7-9 to TRBJ2-2; D is unresolved. The V and J ends lost 5 bases and 5 bases respectively, with 6 bases between them. CDR1 and CDR2 from the germline V gene are SEHNR and FQNEAQ (reference sequence). There are 12 residues in the CDR3. This chain's CDR3 is CASSLITGELFF. The CDR3 region has the DNA TGTGCCAGCAGCCTAATAACCGGGGAGCTGTTTTTT.

CDR3: CASSLTGAEQYF. The CDR3 DNA reads as TGTGCCAGCTCACTTACAGGGGCCGAGCAGTACTTC. The chain carries TRBV18 and TRBJ2-7; 7 bases match TRBD1. CDR1 and CDR2 (germline): KGHSH, LQKENI. This CDR3 contains 12 residues. The V and J ends lost 4 bases and 6 bases, in that order; junction bases with no gene match: 3.

V usage is TRBV2 and J usage is TRBJ2-3; 7 bases are a match to TRBD2. Germline loops: CDR1 SNHLY, CDR2 FYNNEI. This CDR3 region has 14 residues. J lost 0 bases, V lost 7 bases, and 4 bases had no gene match. The CDR3 spells CASKAGVSTDTQYF. The CDR3 nucleotides read TGTGCCAGCAAGGCGGGGGTCAGCACAGATACGCAGTATTTT. Together with reference TRBV2 and TRBJ2-3, the CDR3 gives the full variable domain: EPEVTQTPSHQVTQMGQEVILRCVPISNHLYFYWYRQILGQKVEFLVSFYNNEISEKSEIFDDQFSVERPDGSNFTLKIRSTKLEDSAMYFCASKAGVSTDTQYFGPGTRLTVL.

The chain carries TRBV5-1 and TRBJ1-1; D is unresolved. V was trimmed by 4 bases and J by 0 bases, leaving 7 bases between them. From germline, CDR1 is SGHRS and CDR2 YFSETQ. The CDR3 consists of 13 residues. This chain's CDR3 is CASSLSMNTEAFF. The CDR3 coding sequence is TGCGCCAGCAGCCTCAGTATGAACACTGAAGCTTTCTTT.

V and J are TRBV30 and TRBJ2-7; 10 bases align to TRBD1. Losses at the gene ends were 1 base for V and 5 bases for J; bases not matched to a gene: 5. Germline CDR1 GTSNPN, CDR2 SVGIG (reference sequence). This CDR3 is 14 amino acids long. The CDR3 reads CAWSGTGGVDEQYF. The DNA for the CDR3 is TGTGCCTGGAGTGGGACAGGGGGTGTAGACGAGCAGTACTTC.

V usage is TRBV7-9 and J usage is TRBJ1-2; D remains unclear. This CDR3 is built from 15 residues. The V gene lost 8 bases and the J gene lost 2 bases, with 18 bases spanning the gap. Germline lookup yields CDR1 SEHNR and CDR2 FQNEAQ (reference sequence). In DNA form, the CDR3 reads TGTGCCAGCGGATCTTTTACAGACGGAAACTATGGCTACACCTTC. Translation gives CASGSFTDGNYGYTF.

The chain recombines TRBV7-9 with TRBJ2-1, with D perhaps matching TRBD1 (7 bases). With 2 bases removed from V and 10 bases from J, the gap between germline ends came to 12 bases. Germline assignment: CDR1 SEHNR and CDR2 FQNEAQ (reference sequence). The CDR3 totals 13 residues. CDR3 loop: CASSLMRDSEQFF. CDR3 nucleotides: TGTGCCAGCAGCTTAATGCGGGACAGCGAGCAGTTCTTC. Looking up the rest from reference TRBV7-9 and TRBJ2-1 gives the full variable domain: DTGVSQNPRHKITKRGQNVTFRCDPISEHNRLYWYRQTLGQGPEFLTYFQNEAQLEKSRLLSDRFSAERPKGSFSTLEIQRTEQGDSAMYLCASSLMRDSEQFFGPGTRLTVL.

The chain combines TRBV12-3 or TRBV12-4 with TRBJ1-1; D is undetermined. The V and J ends lost 1 base and 7 bases respectively, with 7 bases between them. The CDR3 length is 12 residues. The CDR3 nucleotides are TGTGCCAGCAGTTTAGGTGTCCGTGAAGCTTTCTTT. This translates into CASSLGVREAFF.